The TCR beta chain under discussion was sequenced for a study of cytomegalovirus exposure and HLA in healthy donors. The germline CDR1 and CDR2 sequences are SGHRS and YFSETQ. Losses at the gene ends were 4 bases for V and 4 bases for J; bases not matched to a gene: 7. The CDR3 extends over 14 amino acids. The primer mix had 60 Vbeta and 13 Jbeta primers. Here immunoSEQ multiplex PCR was the method, and the copy in TCRdb shows in-frame clones only, minus some. The sample consists of approximately 150,000 clones, approximately 80% of them appearing once. The chain recombines TRBV5-1 with TRBJ1-1; the match to TRBD1 covers 7 bases. Specimen: PBMCs. This clonotype was obtained from a boy aged 2-15 years in good health and CMV-seronegative. As DNA, the CDR3 is TGCGCCAGCAGCGCCACAGGGGTAGCCACTGAAGCTTTCTTT. Encoded protein: CASSATGVATEAFF.